Presented here are 27 T cell receptor beta chains from one specimen sequenced in a study of CD8 T cells in ankylosing spondylitis. TCRdb recomputed calls from the 5' RACE reads with MiXCR, one row per CDR3 protein. The sample holds roughly 150,000 distinct CDR3 sequences, 30% to 40% seen once. Sequenced sample: synovial fluid, either unsorted or a sorted T cell fraction (not recorded which). The receptors stem from a male donor with ankylosing spondylitis.

This sequence joins TRBV12-3 or TRBV12-4 and TRBJ1-6; D unresolved. The ends were cut back, 6 bases at V and 8 bases at J, with 14 bases in the middle. This CDR3 region has 14 residues. In DNA, the CDR3 is TGTGCCAGCAGCGGAGGGCTTTGGGATTCACCCCTCCACTTT. Its protein product is CASSGGLWDSPLHF.

This clonotype was seen more than once but under ten times. CDR3 DNA sequence: TGCGCCAGCAGCCGGGGGCAACTGAACACTGAAGCTTTCTTT. This sequence encodes CASSRGQLNTEAFF. The chain has TRBV5-1 and TRBJ1-1, with D possibly being TRBD1 (6 bases). Germline V lookup: CDR1 SGHRS, CDR2 YFSETQ. The CDR3 is 14 residues long. Trimming removed 4 bases at V and 0 bases at J, with 10 bases between.

This clonotype was counted many times. This chain uses TRBV6-2 or TRBV6-3 with TRBJ2-1; 11 bases line up with TRBD1. Germline V gene sequence: CDR1 MNHEY, CDR2 SVGEGT. Unmatched junction bases numbered 11, after V lost 4 bases and J lost 6 bases. The CDR3 has 17 amino acids. DNA of the CDR3: TGTGCCAGCAGTTTGGACAGGGGGCCAAAGGGTTCCAATGAGCAGTTCTTC. Translation gives CASSLDRGPKGSNEQFF.

The V call is TRBV7-2, the J call TRBJ1-1, with no clear D. The V and J ends lost 5 bases and 1 base respectively, with 11 bases between them. The CDR3 runs 14 residues. Germline V gene sequence: CDR1 SGHTA, CDR2 FQGNSA. This chain's CDR3 is CASSLGNSNTEAFF. The DNA of the CDR3 is TGTGCCAGCAGCCTAGGAAATTCGAACACTGAAGCTTTCTTT.

The chain uses TRBV20-1 and TRBJ1-1; unclear D gene. Trimming took 1 base from V and 1 from J, leaving 7 bases between them. The CDR3 runs to 13 residues. Germline CDR1 is DFQATT and CDR2 is SNEGSKA (reference sequence). The CDR3 region has the DNA TGCAGTGCTAGAGGGCCGGGGAACACTGAAGCTTTCTTT. It codes for CSARGPGNTEAFF.

This clonotype was detected a few times. The rearrangement uses TRBV10-2 and TRBJ2-6; D is ambiguous. Germline V lookup: CDR1 WSHSY, CDR2 SAAADI. This CDR3 is 14 amino acids long. Trimming took off 8 bases at V and 2 bases at J, with 10 bases between the two ends. The CDR3 here is CASAGQAGANVLTF. CDR3 in DNA: TGCGCCAGCGCTGGTCAGGCTGGGGCCAACGTCCTGACTTTC.

The chain combines TRBV5-6 with TRBJ2-4; D is ambiguous. CDR1 is SGHDT and CDR2 is YYEEEE in the germline V gene. The CDR3 covers 14 residues. The V end was cut by 4 bases, the J end by 7 bases, with 15 bases between. The CDR3 DNA follows: TGTGCCAGCAGCGTCTTAGACAACGCGAACATTCAGTACTTC. Its translation is CASSVLDNANIQYF.

J is TRBJ1-1 and V is TRBV11-2, with D possibly matching TRBD1 (5 bases). The V gene lost 5 bases and the J gene lost 4 bases, with 20 bases spanning the gap. The CDR3 is 16 residues long. CDR1 is SGHAT and CDR2 is FQNNGV in the germline V gene. CDR3 nucleotide sequence: TGTGCCAGCAGCCCAAGAGGTGTCGGCGGGGGCACTGAAGCTTTCTTT. It is translated as CASSPRGVGGGTEAFF.

This clonotype was counted a few times. The chain employs TRBV28 and TRBJ1-5; 7 nucleotides match TRBD1. Germline V gives CDR1 MDHEN, CDR2 SYDVKM. CDR3 length: 17 residues. V gave up 5 bases and J gave up 0 bases; unmatched junction bases: 10. In DNA form, the CDR3 reads TGTGCCAGCAGTACGACAGGGACCCCTAATAGCAATCAGCCCCAGCATTTT. Translation gives CASSTTGTPNSNQPQHF. Complete variable domain (other parts from reference TRBV28 and TRBJ1-5): DVKVTQSSRYLVKRTGEKVFLECVQDMDHENMFWYRQDPGLGLRLIYFSYDVKMKEKGDIPEGYSVSREKKERFSLILESASTNQTSMYLCASSTTGTPNSNQPQHFGDGTRLSIL.

The V and J genes are TRBV5-1 and TRBJ2-3; 7 nucleotides match TRBD2. The CDR3 extends over 14 amino acids. The trim removed 6 bases at V and 2 bases at J, leaving 6 bases unmatched. CDR1 and CDR2 from the germline V gene are SGHRS and YFSETQ. CDR3 loop: CASNGGGVTDTQYF. CDR3 sequence (DNA): TGCGCCAGCAACGGCGGGGGTGTCACAGATACGCAGTATTTT.

In its sample, this clonotype was seen many times. CDR3 in amino acids: CSVARGSEQYF. The CDR3 coding sequence is TGCAGCGTTGCCAGGGGAAGCGAGCAGTACTTC. The chain recombines TRBV29-1 with TRBJ2-7; the D gene is possibly TRBD1 (6 bases). The CDR3 spans 11 residues. The germline gives CDR1 SQVTM, CDR2 ANQGSEA. V was pared by 4 bases and J by 6 bases, with 10 bases between.

Many counts were recorded for this clonotype. V gene TRBV27 combines with J gene TRBJ2-7; 11 bases are shared with TRBD1. J gave up 12 bases and V 5 bases, and 9 bases lay outside the gene matches. CDR1 is MNHEY, CDR2 SMNVEV, per germline (reference sequence). The CDR3 consists of 13 residues. The CDR3 here is CASSRTGGLYRYF. CDR3 DNA sequence: TGTGCCAGCAGTCGGACAGGGGGCTTATATCGGTACTTC.

This clonotype appeared a few times. The J gene is TRBJ2-1, the V gene TRBV29-1; D might be TRBD1 or TRBD2, each matching 5 bases. V was shortened by 7 bases and J by 2 bases, with 15 bases between the two germline ends. Germline V lookup: CDR1 SQVTM, CDR2 ANQGSEA. The CDR3 totals 14 residues. CDR3 in amino acids: CSARGAPTYNEQFF. DNA for the CDR3: TGCAGCGCCCGAGGGGCTCCCACCTACAATGAGCAGTTCTTC.

At least ten counts were recorded for this clonotype. The chain carries TRBV7-3 and TRBJ2-3; 10 bases fit TRBD2. The trim removed 0 bases at V and 0 bases at J, leaving 6 bases unmatched. The germline gives CDR1 SGHTA, CDR2 FQGTGA. The CDR3 runs to 18 residues. CDR3 DNA: TGTGCCAGCAGCTTAACGGCTAGCGGGAGCTCTAGCACAGATACGCAGTATTTT. Its protein is CASSLTASGSSSTDTQYF.

The table lists this clonotype with a few counts. The rearrangement joins TRBV11-1 to TRBJ1-4; D might be TRBD1 (6 bases). V was shortened by 5 bases and J by 0 bases, with 13 bases between the two germline ends. The length of the CDR3 is 16 residues. Germline CDR1 is SGHAT and CDR2 is FQDESV (reference sequence). CDR3 sequence (DNA): TGTGCCAGCAGCCGGGGTGGACAGCCAACTAATGAAAAACTGTTTTTT. Protein: CASSRGGQPTNEKLFF.

This clonotype appeared a few times. The chain couples TRBV12-3 or TRBV12-4 to TRBJ1-1; perhaps TRBD1 as D (5 bases). Trimming took off 2 bases at V and 1 base at J, with 11 bases between the two ends. The CDR3 contains 15 residues. This CDR3 is CASSLPQGRNTEAFF. CDR3 DNA sequence: TGTGCCAGCAGTTTACCGCAGGGTAGGAACACTGAAGCTTTCTTT.

In this sample, this clonotype turned up once. The chain joins TRBV12-3 or TRBV12-4 to TRBJ1-6, with TRBD1 matching over 9 bases. This CDR3 has 14 amino acids. V gave up 1 base and J gave up 10 bases; unmatched junction bases: 2. CDR3 sequence (DNA): TGTGCCAGCAGTTTAGACAGGGGGCAGTCACCCCTCCACTTT. It yields the protein CASSLDRGQSPLHF.

J is TRBJ1-2 and V is TRBV4-1, with 7 bases identical to TRBD1. The CDR3 is 14 residues long. J lost 4 bases, V lost 3 bases, and 5 bases had no gene match. Germline loops: CDR1 MGHRA, CDR2 YSYEKL. CDR3 sequence reads: CASSQTGTAYGYTF. The CDR3 bases are TGCGCCAGCAGCCAGACAGGGACCGCCTATGGCTACACCTTC.

Only a few counts were recorded for this clonotype. V is TRBV12-3 or TRBV12-4 and J is TRBJ2-5, with a weak D call TRBD1 (6 bases). The V end was cut by 6 bases, the J end by 5 bases, with 19 bases between. This CDR3 is built from 15 residues. The CDR3 DNA is TGTGCCAGCAGACAAATGGGGGCAAGGCGGGAGACCCAGTACTTC. Translating gives CASRQMGARRETQYF.

The V gene is TRBV12-3 or TRBV12-4, the J gene TRBJ2-3, with 9 bases fitting TRBD2. V was clipped by 6 bases and J by 4 bases; unmatched bases: 14. This CDR3 is built from 17 residues. The chain's CDR3 is CASRASHLRGGSDTQYF. CDR3 sequence (DNA): TGTGCCAGCAGAGCCTCTCATCTGCGGGGGGGCTCAGATACGCAGTATTTT.

The rearrangement links TRBV27 to TRBJ1-1; 9 bases map to TRBD1. Germline CDR1 and CDR2: MNHEY and SMNVEV (reference sequence). V shed 6 bases, J shed 4 bases, and the junction held 9 bases outside the gene matches. This CDR3 contains 15 residues. The CDR3 here is CASSPTGGAGTEAFF. CDR3 DNA sequence: TGTGCCAGCAGCCCAACAGGGGGCGCCGGCACTGAAGCTTTCTTT.

The table lists this clonotype with a few counts. The chain links TRBV12-3 or TRBV12-4 to TRBJ1-3; D is unclear. The germline V and J ends were trimmed by 8 bases and 6 bases, with 8 bases remaining between them. The length of the CDR3 is 11 residues. CDR3 nucleotide sequence: TGTGCCAGCCTCGCACAAAACACCATATATTTT. Encoded protein: CASLAQNTIYF.

V gene TRBV5-1 combines with J gene TRBJ2-1; possibly TRBD1 or TRBD2 for D (5 bases each). Trimming shortened V by 0 bases and J by 4 bases, and 14 bases separated the two germline ends. Germline CDR1 reads SGHRS; CDR2 reads YFSETQ. The CDR3 consists of 16 residues. CDR3 nucleotide sequence: TGCGCCAGCAGCTTGGTGGACGGGGCCGGATACAATGAGCAGTTCTTC. Its translation: CASSLVDGAGYNEQFF.

DNA for the CDR3: TGTGCCAGCAGTCCTAGTGGGGGGCAAGAGACCCAGTACTTC. It specifies CASSPSGGQETQYF. The rearrangement links TRBV12-3 or TRBV12-4 to TRBJ2-5, with D perhaps matching TRBD2 (6 bases). Trimming stripped 5 bases from V and 2 bases from J, with 12 bases between. This CDR3 has 14 amino acids.

The gene calls are TRBV28 and TRBJ2-7; no reliable D call. Per germline, CDR1 MDHEN and CDR2 SYDVKM. Trimming took off 8 bases at V and 4 bases at J, with 15 bases between the two ends. This CDR3 is built from 13 residues. CDR3 nucleotides: TGTGCCAGCGGCGGCCGCGTTCCTTACGAGCAGTACTTC. This encodes CASGGRVPYEQYF.

This clonotype has only a few counts. This sequence joins TRBV2 and TRBJ1-1, with D maybe TRBD1 (5 bases). CDR1 is SNHLY and CDR2 is FYNNEI in the germline V gene. V was pared by 7 bases and J by 3 bases, with 15 bases between. This CDR3 comprises 14 residues. For the CDR3, the DNA is TGTGCCAGCACCCCAGGGAACACGGACACTGAAGCTTTCTTT. It is translated as CASTPGNTDTEAFF.

This clonotype was observed many times. CDR3 DNA sequence: TGTGCCAGCAGTCCGACAGGGGGCGGCTCCTACAATGAGCAGTTCTTC. Translation gives CASSPTGGGSYNEQFF. The chain joins TRBV28 to TRBJ2-1; TRBD1 matches at 10 bases. Germline V gene lookup returns CDR1 MDHEN and CDR2 SYDVKM. Trimming cost V 5 bases and J 0 bases; bases outside gene matches: 4. The CDR3 extends over 16 amino acids.